This is a list of T cell receptor beta chains from one sample in a study of T cells in Graves' hyperthyroidism and ophthalmopathy. TCRdb re-analysed the multiplex PCR reads in MiXCR, keeping a single row per CDR3 protein. The sample carries under 650,000 distinct CDR3 sequences, about 17% recorded once. The sequenced sample was blood. The receptors derive from a woman aged 25 to 39 with Graves' hyperthyroidism. CDR3s include the opening cysteine and the closing phenylalanine or tryptophan. The D gene is left open where the match is weak. The size entry is marked missing in some rows and otherwise reads once, few, many or a size class.

D gene: .
J gene: TRBJ1-1
V gene: TRBV6-1
clone size: .
CDR3 DNA: TGTGCCAGCATCCAAGGGGACCAGAACACTGAAGCTTTCTTT
CDR3 protein: CASIQGDQNTEAFF

D gene: .
J gene: TRBJ2-7
V gene: TRBV13
clone size: few
CDR3 DNA: TGTGCCAGCAGCTTGGGGGACACCTCATCCTCCTACGAGCAGTACTTC
CDR3 protein: CASSLGDTSSSYEQYF

D gene: .
J gene: TRBJ1-2
V gene: TRBV2
clone size: .
CDR3 DNA: TGTGCCAGCAGTGAAGGGCCTTACTTTGGCTACACCTTC
CDR3 protein: CASSEGPYFGYTF

D gene: .
J gene: TRBJ1-5
V gene: TRBV6-2/TRBV6-3
clone size: .
CDR3 DNA: TGTGCCAGCAGTTATGGGTTTAGCAATCAGCCCCAGCATTTT
CDR3 protein: CASSYGFSNQPQHF

D gene: .
J gene: TRBJ2-2
V gene: TRBV18
clone size: many
CDR3 DNA: TGTGCCAGCTCACCAGGGCTAGCGAGCACCGGGGAGCTGTTTTTT
CDR3 protein: CASSPGLASTGELFF

D gene: .
J gene: TRBJ1-3
V gene: TRBV7-9
clone size: .
CDR3 DNA: TGTGCCAGCAGCTTAAGAAACTCTGGAAACACCATATATTTT
CDR3 protein: CASSLRNSGNTIYF

D gene: .
J gene: TRBJ2-3
V gene: TRBV28
clone size: many
CDR3 DNA: TGTGCCAGCAGAGAGGGGAAGCCAGATACGCAGTATTTT
CDR3 protein: CASREGKPDTQYF

D gene: .
J gene: TRBJ1-6
V gene: TRBV6-2/TRBV6-3
clone size: .
CDR3 DNA: TGTGCCAGCAGTTATGACCAACGGAGCTCCTATAATTCACCCCTCCACTTT
CDR3 protein: CASSYDQRSSYNSPLHF

D gene: TRBD1
J gene: TRBJ2-7
V gene: TRBV2
clone size: many
CDR3 DNA: TGTGCCAGCAGTGTACAGGGGGCCTCCTACGAGCAGTACTTC
CDR3 protein: CASSVQGASYEQYF

D gene: TRBD2
J gene: TRBJ2-7
V gene: TRBV11-1
clone size: many
CDR3 DNA: TGTGCCAGCAGCTTCCCAGCCTACGTAGCGGGCGTCGCCTACGAGCAGTACTTC
CDR3 protein: CASSFPAYVAGVAYEQYF

D gene: .
J gene: TRBJ2-2
V gene: TRBV27
clone size: many
CDR3 DNA: TGTGCCAGCAGTTTGGGATGGGACACCGGGGAGCTGTTTTTT
CDR3 protein: CASSLGWDTGELFF

D gene: .
J gene: TRBJ1-5
V gene: TRBV20-1
clone size: few
CDR3 DNA: TGCAGTGCTAAGACAGGTAGTCAGCCCCAGCATTTT
CDR3 protein: CSAKTGSQPQHF

D gene: TRBD2
J gene: TRBJ2-1
V gene: TRBV20-1
clone size: few
CDR3 DNA: TGCAGTGCAACCAGGGGCGGGAGGGTAAATGAGCAGTTCTTC
CDR3 protein: CSATRGGRVNEQFF

D gene: TRBD2
J gene: TRBJ2-3
V gene: TRBV2
clone size: few
CDR3 DNA: TGTGCCAGCAGTGAAGAAACTAGCGGAGTAAGCACAGATACGCAGTATTTT
CDR3 protein: CASSEETSGVSTDTQYF

D gene: TRBD2
J gene: TRBJ2-2
V gene: TRBV7-7
clone size: .
CDR3 DNA: TGTGCTAGCAGCTTTCGGGGGGCCGGGGAGCTGTTTTTT
CDR3 protein: CASSFRGAGELFF

D gene: .
J gene: TRBJ1-5
V gene: TRBV3-1
clone size: .
CDR3 DNA: TGTGCCAGCGGCCGGTCGGTGGGACGTCAGCCCCAGCATTTT
CDR3 protein: CASGRSVGRQPQHF

D gene: .
J gene: TRBJ2-2
V gene: TRBV12-3/TRBV12-4
clone size: many
CDR3 DNA: TGTGCCAGCAGGAAAACAGGGAACACCGGGGAGCTGTTTTTT
CDR3 protein: CASRKTGNTGELFF

D gene: .
J gene: TRBJ2-7
V gene: TRBV6-6
clone size: many
CDR3 DNA: TGTGCCAGCAGTTACTCACTGAACTACGAGCAGTACTTC
CDR3 protein: CASSYSLNYEQYF

D gene: .
J gene: TRBJ1-6
V gene: TRBV28
clone size: many
CDR3 DNA: TGTGCCAGCAGTTTAGAATACTCTGGGTGGGATTCACCCCTCCACTTT
CDR3 protein: CASSLEYSGWDSPLHF

D gene: .
J gene: TRBJ2-5
V gene: TRBV11-2
clone size: .
CDR3 DNA: TGTGCCAGCAGCTTAATCTTCGCTGGGCGAGAGACCCAGTACTTC
CDR3 protein: CASSLIFAGRETQYF

D gene: .
J gene: TRBJ2-1
V gene: TRBV29-1
clone size: .
CDR3 DNA: TGCAGCGTTGATGTAACCCTCAAGGAATACAATGAGCAGTTCTTC
CDR3 protein: CSVDVTLKEYNEQFF

D gene: .
J gene: TRBJ1-1
V gene: TRBV5-1
clone size: many
CDR3 DNA: TGCGCCAGCAGCCTGGGTAGGGATTCTGAAGCTTTCTTT
CDR3 protein: CASSLGRDSEAFF

D gene: .
J gene: TRBJ2-7
V gene: TRBV7-9
clone size: many
CDR3 DNA: TGTGCCAGCAGCTTAAGAGTCGGGACACGAGACTACGAGCAGTACTTC
CDR3 protein: CASSLRVGTRDYEQYF

D gene: .
J gene: TRBJ2-6
V gene: TRBV29-1
clone size: few
CDR3 DNA: TGCAGCGGCAGGCTCTCTGGGGCCAACGTCCTGACTTTC
CDR3 protein: CSGRLSGANVLTF

D gene: .
J gene: TRBJ1-2
V gene: TRBV3-1
clone size: few
CDR3 DNA: TGTGCCAGCAGCCAAGAGGGTGCCTATGGCTACACCTTC
CDR3 protein: CASSQEGAYGYTF

D gene: .
J gene: TRBJ2-7
V gene: TRBV20-1
clone size: many
CDR3 DNA: TGCAGTGCCCATGACAGGTTGGGCTTCTGGGAGCAGTACTTC
CDR3 protein: CSAHDRLGFWEQYF

D gene: .
J gene: TRBJ2-1
V gene: TRBV14
clone size: .
CDR3 DNA: TGTGCCAGCAGCGGGCACGGATGGGGCTCCTACAATGAGCAGTTCTTC
CDR3 protein: CASSGHGWGSYNEQFF

D gene: .
J gene: TRBJ1-4
V gene: TRBV28
clone size: many
CDR3 DNA: TGTGCCAGCCAAGGCCTAGACGAAAAACTGTTTTTT
CDR3 protein: CASQGLDEKLFF

D gene: .
J gene: TRBJ2-5
V gene: TRBV4-3
clone size: .
CDR3 DNA: TGCGCCAGCAGCCAAGACGGAGCGGGTGGGACCGAAGAGACCCAGTACTTC
CDR3 protein: CASSQDGAGGTEETQYF

D gene: .
J gene: TRBJ1-3
V gene: TRBV6-5
clone size: .
CDR3 DNA: TGTGCCAGCAGTTACTCAGCAGGATCTGGAAACACCATATATTTT
CDR3 protein: CASSYSAGSGNTIYF

D gene: TRBD1
J gene: TRBJ1-2
V gene: TRBV6-2/TRBV6-3
clone size: many
CDR3 DNA: TGTGCCAGCAGGAGTCCCGGGACAGGGACCTATGGCTACACCTTC
CDR3 protein: CASRSPGTGTYGYTF

D gene: .
J gene: TRBJ2-3
V gene: TRBV20-1
clone size: few
CDR3 DNA: TGCAGTGCTAGTACGGGGTCGCAGTATTTT
CDR3 protein: CSASTGSQYF

D gene: TRBD2
J gene: TRBJ2-3
V gene: TRBV13
clone size: many
CDR3 DNA: TGTGCCAGCAGCTTCCCTAGCGGGCACGGAGAGAATACGCAGTATTTT
CDR3 protein: CASSFPSGHGENTQYF

D gene: .
J gene: TRBJ2-3
V gene: TRBV28
clone size: many
CDR3 DNA: TGTGCCAGCAGCCGGGATACGCAGTATTTT
CDR3 protein: CASSRDTQYF

D gene: .
J gene: TRBJ2-1
V gene: TRBV30
clone size: many
CDR3 DNA: TGTGCCTGGAGTGATCAGGTTTCCTACAATGAGCAGTTCTTC
CDR3 protein: CAWSDQVSYNEQFF

D gene: .
J gene: TRBJ2-1
V gene: TRBV6-1
clone size: many
CDR3 DNA: TGTGCCAGCCCCCGGTCGGGGGAGGATCTAAACAATGAGCAGTTCTTC
CDR3 protein: CASPRSGEDLNNEQFF

D gene: TRBD2
J gene: TRBJ2-5
V gene: TRBV6-1
clone size: .
CDR3 DNA: TGTGCCAGCCTATTAGCGGGAGGGTGGGAGACCCAGTACTTC
CDR3 protein: CASLLAGGWETQYF

D gene: TRBD1
J gene: TRBJ1-1
V gene: TRBV7-9
clone size: many
CDR3 DNA: TGTGCCAGCAGCCGGGGACAGGATGCTGAAGCTTTCTTT
CDR3 protein: CASSRGQDAEAFF

D gene: TRBD2
J gene: TRBJ2-1
V gene: TRBV7-2
clone size: many
CDR3 DNA: TGTGCCAGCAGCTTCCGCGTTAGCGGGGGCAATGAGCAGTTCTTC
CDR3 protein: CASSFRVSGGNEQFF

D gene: TRBD2
J gene: TRBJ2-1
V gene: TRBV27
clone size: .
CDR3 DNA: TGTGCCAGCAGTTTCGGGCTAGCGGTAAACAATGGGCAGTTCTTC
CDR3 protein: CASSFGLAVNNGQFF

D gene: TRBD2
J gene: TRBJ2-1
V gene: TRBV6-5
clone size: .
CDR3 DNA: TGTGCCAGCAGTTACTCGACCGGGACTAGCGGGAGGGCCCCCTACAATGAGCAGTTCTTC
CDR3 protein: CASSYSTGTSGRAPYNEQFF

D gene: TRBD1
J gene: TRBJ2-1
V gene: TRBV18
clone size: few
CDR3 DNA: TGTGCCAGCTCAGCCTACAGGGGGCAACGCAATGAGCAGTTCTTC
CDR3 protein: CASSAYRGQRNEQFF

D gene: .
J gene: TRBJ2-7
V gene: TRBV9
clone size: many
CDR3 DNA: TGTGCCAGCAGCGCGGGAGGGGCAGGGGGGTACGAGCAGTACTTC
CDR3 protein: CASSAGGAGGYEQYF

D gene: .
J gene: TRBJ2-7
V gene: TRBV3-1
clone size: many
CDR3 DNA: TGTGCCAGCAGCCAGCAGGGCGTTCGCTACGAGCAGTACTTC
CDR3 protein: CASSQQGVRYEQYF

D gene: .
J gene: TRBJ1-2
V gene: TRBV3-1
clone size: many
CDR3 DNA: TGTGCCAGCAGCCAAGTGACTGCGGGGGCAGCAGCTTCTAACTATGGCTACACCTTC
CDR3 protein: CASSQVTAGAAASNYGYTF

D gene: TRBD2
J gene: TRBJ2-3
V gene: TRBV7-2
clone size: many
CDR3 DNA: TGTGCCAGCAGCTATACTAGCGGGAGTGGCACAGATACGCAGTATTTT
CDR3 protein: CASSYTSGSGTDTQYF

D gene: .
J gene: TRBJ2-5
V gene: TRBV28
clone size: many
CDR3 DNA: TGTGCCAGCTGTGAATCAGGGGCGGAGGAGACCCAGTACTTC
CDR3 protein: CASCESGAEETQYF

D gene: .
J gene: TRBJ1-5
V gene: TRBV27
clone size: many
CDR3 DNA: TGTGCCAGCAGCCCTGGATCACTTTATCAGCCCCAGCATTTT
CDR3 protein: CASSPGSLYQPQHF